This T cell receptor beta chain was documented in a study of blood T cells in healthy people across ages. V was clipped by 5 bases and J by 8 bases; unmatched bases: 13. Looked up from germline, CDR1 is SGHTA and CDR2 is FQGNSA. The CDR3 consists of 15 residues. This clonotype was seen only a few times. With a J-beta primer mix and a sample-barcoded 5' primer, a second PCR ran roughly 6 to 12 cycles. MiXCR was run by TCRdb on the 5' RACE reads, yielding one entry per CDR3 protein. This sample has 1,500,000 or so distinct CDR3 sequences, with approximately 39% found just once. This clonotype was obtained from a woman aged 18-29 years in good health. Sequencing used blood. This sequence joins TRBV7-2 and TRBJ2-3; 7 bases agree with TRBD2. This CDR3 is CASSAQTSTRSTQYF. The CDR3 nucleotides read TGTGCCAGCAGCGCACAGACTAGCACAAGGTCTACGCAGTATTTT.